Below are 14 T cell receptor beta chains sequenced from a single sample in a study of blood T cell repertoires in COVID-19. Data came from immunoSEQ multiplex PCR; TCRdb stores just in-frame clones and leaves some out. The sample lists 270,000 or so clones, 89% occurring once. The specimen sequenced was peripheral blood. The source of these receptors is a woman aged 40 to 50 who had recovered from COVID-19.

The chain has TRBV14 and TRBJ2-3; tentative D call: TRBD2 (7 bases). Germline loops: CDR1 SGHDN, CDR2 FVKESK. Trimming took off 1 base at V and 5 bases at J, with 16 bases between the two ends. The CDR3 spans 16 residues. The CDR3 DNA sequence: TGTGCCAGCAGCCAAGGGGGGCGGTCTAGCGGAGATACGCAGTATTTT. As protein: CASSQGGRSSGDTQYF.

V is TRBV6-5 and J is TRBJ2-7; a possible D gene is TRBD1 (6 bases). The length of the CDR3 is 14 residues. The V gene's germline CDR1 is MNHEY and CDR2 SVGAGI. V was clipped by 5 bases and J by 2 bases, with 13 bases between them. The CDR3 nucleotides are TGTGCCAGCAGTACCCGGGACAATGCCTACGAGCAGTACTTC. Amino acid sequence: CASSTRDNAYEQYF.

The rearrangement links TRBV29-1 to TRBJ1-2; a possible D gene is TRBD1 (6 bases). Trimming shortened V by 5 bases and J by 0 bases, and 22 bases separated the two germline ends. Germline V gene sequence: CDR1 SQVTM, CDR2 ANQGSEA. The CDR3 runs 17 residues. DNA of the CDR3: TGCAGCGTTCATTCCGGCTGGACAGAAGATTCTAACTATGGCTACACCTTC. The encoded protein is CSVHSGWTEDSNYGYTF.

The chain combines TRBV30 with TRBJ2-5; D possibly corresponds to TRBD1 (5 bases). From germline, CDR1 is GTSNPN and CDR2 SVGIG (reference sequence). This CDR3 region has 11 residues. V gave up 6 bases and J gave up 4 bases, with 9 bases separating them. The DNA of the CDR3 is TGTGCCTGCTCCAGGGTAGAGACCCAGTACTTC. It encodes CACSRVETQYF.

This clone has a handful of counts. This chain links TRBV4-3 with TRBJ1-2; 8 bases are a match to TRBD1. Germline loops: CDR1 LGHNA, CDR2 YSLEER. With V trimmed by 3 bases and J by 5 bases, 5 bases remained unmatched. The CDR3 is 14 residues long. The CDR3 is CASSQGDRRYGYTF. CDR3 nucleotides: TGCGCCAGCAGCCAGGGGGACAGGCGTTATGGCTACACCTTC.

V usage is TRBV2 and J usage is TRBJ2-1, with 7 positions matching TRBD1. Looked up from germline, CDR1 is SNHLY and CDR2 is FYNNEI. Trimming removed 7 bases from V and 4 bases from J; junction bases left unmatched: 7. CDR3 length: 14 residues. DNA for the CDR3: TGTGCCAGCACCCCTAGGGACAGTTACAATGAGCAGTTCTTC. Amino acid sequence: CASTPRDSYNEQFF.

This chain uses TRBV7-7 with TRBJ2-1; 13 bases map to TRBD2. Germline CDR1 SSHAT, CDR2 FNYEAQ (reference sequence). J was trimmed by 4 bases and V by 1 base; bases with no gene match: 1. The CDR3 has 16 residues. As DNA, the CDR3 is TGTGCCAGCAGCTTAGGGACTAGCGGGGGATACAATGAGCAGTTCTTC. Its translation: CASSLGTSGGYNEQFF.

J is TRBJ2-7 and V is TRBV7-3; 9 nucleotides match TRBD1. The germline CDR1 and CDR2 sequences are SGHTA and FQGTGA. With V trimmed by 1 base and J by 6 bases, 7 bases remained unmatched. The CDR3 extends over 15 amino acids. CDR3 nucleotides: TGTGCCAGCAGCTTAAAAGGACAGGGGCCTGGCGAGCAGTACTTC. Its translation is CASSLKGQGPGEQYF.

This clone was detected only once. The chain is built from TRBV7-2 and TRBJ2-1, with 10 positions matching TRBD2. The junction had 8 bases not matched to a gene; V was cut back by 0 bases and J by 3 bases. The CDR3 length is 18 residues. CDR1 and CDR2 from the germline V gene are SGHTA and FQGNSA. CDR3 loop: CASSLAPVAGGVYNEQFF. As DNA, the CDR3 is TGTGCCAGCAGCTTAGCTCCTGTAGCGGGAGGTGTCTACAATGAGCAGTTCTTC. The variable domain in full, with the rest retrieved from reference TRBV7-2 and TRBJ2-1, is GAGVSQSPSNKVTEKGKDVELRCDPISGHTALYWYRQSLGQGLEFLIYFQGNSAPDKSGLPSDRFSAERTGGSVSTLTIQRTQQEDSAVYLCASSLAPVAGGVYNEQFFGPGTRLTVL.

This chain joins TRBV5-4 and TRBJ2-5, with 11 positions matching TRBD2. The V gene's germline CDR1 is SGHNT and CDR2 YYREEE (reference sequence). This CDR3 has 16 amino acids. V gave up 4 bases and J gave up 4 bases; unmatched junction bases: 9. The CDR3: CASSRRLAGQGETQYF. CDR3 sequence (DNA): TGTGCCAGCAGCCGCCGACTAGCGGGGCAGGGAGAGACCCAGTACTTC.

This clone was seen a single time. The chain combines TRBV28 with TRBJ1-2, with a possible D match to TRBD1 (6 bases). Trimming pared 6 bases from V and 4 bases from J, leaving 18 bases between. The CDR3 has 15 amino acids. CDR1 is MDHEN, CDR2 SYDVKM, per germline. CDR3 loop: CASSPAGGRSYGYTF. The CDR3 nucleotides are TGTGCCAGCAGCCCTGCGGGGGGGCGAAGCTATGGCTACACCTTC.

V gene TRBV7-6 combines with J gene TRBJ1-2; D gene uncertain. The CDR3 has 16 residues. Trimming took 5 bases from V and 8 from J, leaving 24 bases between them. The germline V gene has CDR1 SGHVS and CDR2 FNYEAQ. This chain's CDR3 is CASSPVPEAETWGYTF. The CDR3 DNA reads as TGTGCCAGCAGCCCCGTCCCGGAGGCCGAAACATGGGGCTACACCTTC.

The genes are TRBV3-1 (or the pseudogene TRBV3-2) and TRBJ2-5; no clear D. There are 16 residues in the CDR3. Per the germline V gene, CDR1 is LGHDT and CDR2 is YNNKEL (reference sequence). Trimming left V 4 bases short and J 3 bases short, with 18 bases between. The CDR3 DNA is TGTGCCAGCAGCCGCAATGTGGCTAGGAGAGAAGAGACCCAGTACTTC. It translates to CASSRNVARREETQYF.

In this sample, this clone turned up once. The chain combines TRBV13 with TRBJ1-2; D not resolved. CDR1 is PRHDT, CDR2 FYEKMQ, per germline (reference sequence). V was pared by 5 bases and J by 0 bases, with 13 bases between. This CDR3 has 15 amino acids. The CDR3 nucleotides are TGTGCCAGCAGCCCCCGGCGGCAGCCTAACTATGGCTACACCTTC. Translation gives CASSPRRQPNYGYTF. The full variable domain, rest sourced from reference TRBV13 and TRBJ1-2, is AAGVIQSPRHLIKEKRETATLKCYPIPRHDTVYWYQQGPGQDPQFLISFYEKMQSDKGSIPDRFSAQQFSDYHSELNMSSLELGDSALYFCASSPRRQPNYGYTFGSGTRLTVV.